This entry lists 20 T cell receptor beta chains sequenced from one sample in a study of T cell responses to AZD1222 COVID-19 vaccine. Sequencing was performed with immunoSEQ multiplex PCR; in TCRdb, only in-frame clones are kept and a portion is missing. The sample lists about 150,000 clones, roughly 90% occurring once. The sample here was peripheral blood, taken 28 days after the second AZD1222 dose. These receptor sequences come from an adult who received the AZD1222 COVID-19 vaccine.

For this clone: Other nucleotide sequences in the sample specify the same CDR3. The rearrangement uses TRBV19 and TRBJ1-2; the D gene is possibly TRBD1 (5 bases). V gave up 4 bases and J gave up 5 bases, with 11 bases separating them. The CDR3 covers 13 residues. Germline CDR1 reads LNHDA; CDR2 reads SQIVND (reference sequence). The CDR3 bases are TGTGCCAGTAGTACCGGGGACCGATATGGCTACACCTTC. This gives the protein CASSTGDRYGYTF.

The CDR3 sequence is CASSLFIDRGAYEQYF. Here the CDR3 DNA reads TGTGCCAGCAGCCTGTTTATAGACAGGGGAGCCTACGAGCAGTACTTC. This rearrangement joins TRBV7-8 to TRBJ2-7; TRBD1 agrees at 8 bases. The CDR3 runs 16 residues. Unmatched junction bases numbered 11, after V lost 5 bases and J lost 2 bases. CDR1 is SGHVS, CDR2 FQNEAQ, per germline.

The chain recombines TRBV29-1 with TRBJ1-1; 8 bases match TRBD1. CDR3 size: 14 residues. V trimming: 1 base; J trimming: 2 bases; junction bases outside the gene matches: 3. Germline loops: CDR1 SQVTM, CDR2 ANQGSEA. The CDR3 loop reads CSVEGQGANTEAFF. The CDR3 DNA reads as TGCAGCGTTGAAGGGCAGGGGGCTAACACTGAAGCTTTCTTT.

The gene calls are TRBV27 and TRBJ1-2, with D tentatively TRBD1 (6 bases). V lost 6 bases, J lost 8 bases, and 19 bases lay in between. CDR1 and CDR2 (germline): MNHEY, SMNVEV (reference sequence). The CDR3 is 14 amino acids. The chain's CDR3 is CASSSKGGIWGYTF. CDR3 sequence (DNA): TGTGCCAGCAGCTCCAAAGGGGGGATATGGGGCTACACCTTC.

The table lists this clone with a count of one. The rearrangement joins TRBV5-1 to TRBJ2-4; either TRBD1 or TRBD2 may supply D (5 bases each). Deletions cut 6 bases from V and 0 bases from J, with 19 bases between. Germline V gene lookup returns CDR1 SGHRS and CDR2 YFSETQ. The CDR3 has 17 amino acids. CDR3 sequence: CASILEPGPLAKNIQYF. The CDR3 nucleotides read TGCGCCAGCATCTTAGAACCGGGGCCTTTAGCCAAAAACATTCAGTACTTC.

Of note for this clone: Germline and junction disagree at one end, which may indicate a read error. The rearrangement joins TRBV6-5 to TRBJ1-1; tentatively, D is TRBD1 (5 bases). The length of the CDR3 is 14 residues. Looked up from germline, CDR1 is MNHEY and CDR2 is SVGAGI. The CDR3 DNA is TGTGCCAGCACTTACGCGACAGCCCGACCTGAAGCTTTCTTT. As protein: CASTYATARPEAFF.

About this clone itself: The sample contains more than one DNA sequence encoding this CDR3. The chain combines TRBV11-2 with TRBJ2-1; D is unresolved. This CDR3 has 15 amino acids. Germline V lookup: CDR1 SGHAT, CDR2 FQNNGV. V lost 5 bases to trimming and J lost 0 bases, with 11 bases between them. CDR3 nucleotides: TGTGCCAGCAGCCCGACCCGGAGCTCCTACAATGAGCAGTTCTTC. Its translation is CASSPTRSSYNEQFF.

The chain couples TRBV27 to TRBJ2-7, with no clear D. The V gene lost 8 bases and the J gene lost 2 bases, with 7 bases spanning the gap. The germline CDR1 and CDR2 sequences are MNHEY and SMNVEV (reference sequence). The CDR3 runs to 11 residues. CDR3 DNA sequence: TGTGCCAGCGGCCCCACCTACGAGCAGTACTTC. It specifies CASGPTYEQYF.

The chain links TRBV7-3 to TRBJ2-3; the D gene is possibly TRBD2 (5 bases). Germline CDR1 is SGHTA and CDR2 is FQGTGA. With 0 bases removed from V and 0 bases from J, the gap between germline ends came to 7 bases. This CDR3 is 15 amino acids long. The CDR3 region is CASSLTGLSTDTQYF. The CDR3 nucleotides read TGTGCCAGCAGCTTAACTGGACTTAGCACAGATACGCAGTATTTT.

The chain employs TRBV9 and TRBJ2-5; possibly TRBD1 for D (5 bases). Germline V CDR1 and CDR2: SGDLS, YYNGEE. Trimming left V 4 bases short and J 4 bases short, with 14 bases between. The CDR3 loop spans 14 amino acids. CDR3 residues: CASSFRQIGETQYF. In nucleotides, the CDR3 is TGTGCCAGCAGCTTCAGACAGATTGGAGAGACCCAGTACTTC. The full variable domain, its missing parts supplied by reference TRBV9 and TRBJ2-5, is DSGVTQTPKHLITATGQRVTLRCSPRSGDLSVYWYQQSLDQGLQFLIQYYNGEERAKGNILERFSAQQFPDLHSELNLSSLELGDSALYFCASSFRQIGETQYFGPGTRLLVL.

The V and J genes are TRBV5-1 and TRBJ1-2; D not certain. This CDR3 comprises 12 residues. Germline CDR1 reads SGHRS; CDR2 reads YFSETQ. The ends were cut back, 2 bases at V and 6 bases at J, with 8 bases in the middle. The CDR3 reads CASSLAADGYTF. The CDR3 DNA reads TGCGCCAGCAGCTTAGCAGCTGATGGCTACACCTTC.

The rearrangement links TRBV6-5 to TRBJ2-1; 11 positions match TRBD2. Germline V gene sequence: CDR1 MNHEY, CDR2 SVGAGI. V lost 2 bases to trimming and J lost 9 bases; unmatched junction nucleotides: 9. The CDR3 contains 16 residues. The CDR3 is CASSYMSLAGVSEQFF. The CDR3 DNA is TGTGCCAGCAGTTACATGTCACTAGCGGGAGTGAGTGAGCAGTTCTTC.

The chain recombines TRBV10-2 with TRBJ1-1; the D is unclear. The germline V gene encodes CDR1 WSHSY and CDR2 SAAADI. Trimming removed 2 bases at V and 0 bases at J, with 1 base between. CDR3 length: 12 amino acids. The CDR3 coding sequence is TGCGCCAGCAGTGAGGTGAACACTGAAGCTTTCTTT. The encoded protein is CASSEVNTEAFF.

The J gene is TRBJ2-1, the V gene TRBV29-1; 9 nucleotides align to TRBD2. Germline CDR1 is SQVTM and CDR2 is ANQGSEA. The junction had 13 bases not matched to a gene; V was cut back by 7 bases and J by 6 bases. CDR3 length equals 15 residues. Here the CDR3 DNA reads TGCAGCGCCGGAAACCTAGCGGGATCAGGCAATGAGCAGTTCTTC. Amino acids: CSAGNLAGSGNEQFF.

This chain's CDR3 is CASSQGTSGRYEQYF. The CDR3 DNA follows: TGTGCCAGCAGCCAAGGGACTAGCGGGAGATACGAGCAGTACTTC. The genes are TRBV4-2 and TRBJ2-7; TRBD2 agrees at 13 bases. Losses at the gene ends were 1 base for V and 4 bases for J; bases not matched to a gene: 1. This CDR3 is built from 15 residues. Germline values: CDR1 LGHNA, CDR2 YNFKEQ.

V and J are TRBV2 and TRBJ1-1, with D tentatively TRBD1 (6 bases). This CDR3 is built from 15 residues. V was shortened by 7 bases and J by 1 base, with 16 bases between the two germline ends. The germline V gene encodes CDR1 SNHLY and CDR2 FYNNEI. The CDR3 bases are TGTGCCAGCAAGGGAACAGGGCTGGGGAACACTGAAGCTTTCTTT. Its protein is CASKGTGLGNTEAFF.

CDR3 sequence reads: CASRRQGYDTIYF. DNA of the CDR3: TGTGCCAGCAGGCGACAGGGATATGACACCATATATTTT. The V call is TRBV7-2, the J call TRBJ1-3; TRBD1 matches 7 bases. The CDR3 sequence is 13 residues long. The ends lost 6 bases at V and 8 bases at J; junction bases unmatched: 7. The germline gives CDR1 SGHTA, CDR2 FQGNSA.

V gene TRBV27 combines with J gene TRBJ1-6; possible D gene TRBD1, 6 bases. Deletions cut 6 bases from V and 3 bases from J, with 15 bases between. CDR1 is MNHEY, CDR2 SMNVEV, per germline (reference sequence). CDR3 length: 16 amino acids. The CDR3 region is CASRTGTPYYNSPLHF. The DNA for the CDR3 is TGTGCCAGCAGAACCGGGACACCGTACTATAATTCACCCCTCCACTTT.

J is TRBJ1-2 and V is TRBV6-1, with TRBD1 matching over 8 bases. The trim removed 1 base at V and 7 bases at J, leaving 2 bases unmatched. The CDR3 spans 13 residues. Germline CDR1 is MNHNS and CDR2 is SASEGT. The CDR3 sequence is CASSEEGQGGYTF. In DNA, the CDR3 is TGTGCCAGCAGTGAAGAAGGACAGGGTGGCTACACCTTC.

The V call is TRBV7-6, the J call TRBJ1-1; TRBD1 matches 9 bases. The CDR3 consists of 14 residues. Germline values: CDR1 SGHVS, CDR2 FNYEAQ. The V and J ends lost 2 bases and 5 bases, in that order; junction bases with no gene match: 3. In DNA, the CDR3 is TGTGCCAGCAGCTTATCACAGGGGGCAACTGAAGCTTTCTTT. Its translation: CASSLSQGATEAFF.